The next 26 T cell receptor beta chains were all read from a single sample in a study of T cells in women clearing cervical HPV infection. Some clones are missing from TCRdb's copy, which holds only in-frame ones; the method was immunoSEQ multiplex PCR. The sample shows fewer than 40,000 clones, and about 7.2% sits with its ten largest clones. The specimen was blood buffy coat. Receptors were obtained from a woman aged 18-70 years with a cervical HPV16 infection that either progressed to CIN3+ or cleared (not recorded which).

The CDR3 reads CATQFTTSGTEAFF. Partial CDR3 DNA: TGTGCCACCCAGTTTACAACCTCGGGCACTGAA. This sequence joins TRBV6-2 or TRBV6-3 and TRBJ1-1; D gene ambiguous. The read comes to an end 3 residues before the CDR3 does, leaving the germline J gene to fill in the end. V shed 10 bases and J shed 4 bases, with 19 bases lying between them. The CDR3 loop spans 14 amino acids. Germline V gives CDR1 MNHEY, CDR2 SVGEGT.

On this clone: The read ends 3 residues shy of where the CDR3 ends; the end is completed using the germline J gene. V is TRBV7-8 and J is TRBJ2-3, with D possibly TRBD2 on 5 matching bases. Germline CDR1 is SGHVS and CDR2 is FQNEAQ. The CDR3 is 13 residues long. Trimming shortened V by 3 bases and J by 6 bases, and 10 bases separated the two germline ends. The CDR3 is CASSFAPGDTQYF. The DNA read from the CDR3 is TGTGCCAGCAGCTTCGCCCCGGGGGATACG.

With regard to this clone: The read terminates 3 residues ahead of where the CDR3 ends, so the germline J gene completes it. The chain is built from TRBV7-3 and TRBJ1-1, with 8 bases aligning to TRBD1. Per the germline V gene, CDR1 is SGHTA and CDR2 is FQGTGA. The CDR3 consists of 13 residues. With V trimmed by 7 bases and J by 3 bases, 4 bases remained unmatched. Partial CDR3 DNA: TGTGCCAGCAAAATGGACAGGGACACTGAA. This translates into CASKMDRDTE. The full CDR3 is CASKMDRDTEAFF. The full variable domain, with the rest looked up from reference TRBV7-3 and TRBJ1-1, is GAGVSQTPSNKVTEKGKYVELRCDPISGHTALYWYRQSLGQGPEFLIYFQGTGAADDSGLPNDRFFAVRPEGSVSTLKIQRTERGDSAVYLCASKMDRDTEAFFGQGTRLTVV.

On this clone: The CDR3 extends 3 residues past the end of the read, so its final part is completed from the germline J gene. The J gene is TRBJ1-2, the V gene TRBV19, with 8 bases identical to TRBD1. The CDR3 covers 14 residues. Germline values: CDR1 LNHDA, CDR2 SQIVND (reference sequence). The CDR3 loop is CASRTGKAKNIYTF. CDR3 DNA, as far as it was read: TGTGCCAGCCGGACAGGGAAGGCCAAAAACATC. Full variable domain (outside the CDR3, taken from reference TRBV19 and TRBJ1-2): DGGITQSPKYLFRKEGQNVTLSCEQNLNHDAMYWYRQDPGQGLRLIYYSQIVNDFQKGDIAEGYSVSREKKESFPLTVTSAQKNPTAFYLCASRTGKAKNIYTFGSGTRLTVV.

As for this clone: The read ends 3 residues before the CDR3 terminus; that terminus is restored from the germline J gene. This chain connects TRBV7-2 to TRBJ2-1; 7 bases line up with TRBD2. The trim removed 5 bases at V and 5 bases at J, leaving 6 bases unmatched. The germline V gene has CDR1 SGHTA and CDR2 FQGNSA. This CDR3 region has 14 residues. The CDR3 loop reads CASSPSGAHNEQFF. The CDR3 DNA, read in part, is TGTGCCAGCAGCCCCAGCGGGGCCCACAATGAG.

For this clone: With the read ending 3 residues before the CDR3 end, the germline J gene is used to fill in that end. This chain links TRBV11-2 with TRBJ1-2, with 7 bases aligning to TRBD1. Germline-derived CDR1 and CDR2 are SGHAT and FQNNGV. The CDR3 totals 14 residues. CDR3 DNA (partial): TGTGCCAGCAGCGGACGGGACAGAGCGAGGGGC. It yields the protein CASSGRDRARG. The complete CDR3 protein is CASSGRDRARGYTF.

About this clone itself: The read falls 3 residues short of the CDR3 end, and the missing part is taken from the germline J gene. This CDR3 is also generated by other DNA sequences in the sample. The V gene is TRBV10-3, the J gene TRBJ1-3; tentative D call: TRBD1 (6 bases). Trimming removed 4 bases at V and 6 bases at J, with 7 bases between. CDR1 and CDR2 from the germline V gene are ENHRY and SYGVKD. The CDR3 extends over 12 amino acids. The DNA read from the CDR3 is TGTGCCATCAGTGGGGACACAAACACC. It codes for CAISGDTNT. The CDR3 as a whole reads CAISGDTNTIYF.

As concerns this clone: Coverage ceases 3 residues before the CDR3 finishes, and the germline J gene fills in the end. The chain recombines TRBV7-9 with TRBJ1-1; D gene uncertain. The CDR3 sequence is 12 residues long. V was pared by 7 bases and J by 1 base, with 7 bases between. CDR1 and CDR2 from the germline V gene are SEHNR and FQNEAQ (reference sequence). The CDR3 loop is CASIAGNTEAFF. The part of the CDR3 DNA that was read is TGTGCCAGCATCGCAGGGAACACTGAA.

Turning to this clone: The read ends 3 residues shy of where the CDR3 ends; the end is completed using the germline J gene. This sequence joins TRBV20-1 and TRBJ1-1; TRBD1 is a possible D gene (5 bases). Per the germline V gene, CDR1 is DFQATT and CDR2 is SNEGSKA (reference sequence). This CDR3 region has 11 residues. Incomplete CDR3 DNA: TGCAGTGCTAGAAGGGGTTTTAAA. Translated: CSARRGFK. The full CDR3 sequence reads CSARRGFKAFF.

Worth noting for this clone: With the read ending 3 residues before the CDR3 end, the germline J gene is used to fill in that end. The J gene is TRBJ1-1, the V gene TRBV6-2 or TRBV6-3, with TRBD1 as a possible D gene (5 bases). Per germline, CDR1 MNHEY and CDR2 SVGEGT. Trimming shortened V by 0 bases and J by 5 bases, and 13 bases separated the two germline ends. This CDR3 region has 15 residues. CDR3 in amino acids: CASSYSRDGGTEAFF. The covered CDR3 bases are TGTGCCAGCAGTTACTCCAGGGACGGGGGGACTGAA.

About this clone itself: At one end, the junction sequence differs from germline, possibly due to a read error. The sequence runs out 3 residues before the end of the CDR3; the remainder is reconstructed from the germline J gene. The genes are TRBV7-9 and TRBJ1-2; no clear D gene. This CDR3 has 13 residues. Germline V gene lookup returns CDR1 SEHNR and CDR2 FQNEAQ (reference sequence). The CDR3 loop is CVSSHAANHGYTF. The covered CDR3 bases are TGTGTCAGCAGCCACGCCGCTAACCATGGC.

Of note for this clone: Sequencing ends 3 residues short of the CDR3 end; the germline J gene provides the rest. The chain combines TRBV2 with TRBJ1-2; 7 bases are shared with TRBD1. This CDR3 comprises 15 residues. CDR1 and CDR2 (germline): SNHLY, FYNNEI. The CDR3 spells CASSEGDSPTDTYTF. The DNA read from the CDR3 is TGTGCCAGCAGTGAAGGGGACAGCCCAACAGATACC.

Points on this clone: The observed sequence ends 3 residues before the CDR3 terminus, with the missing tail filled in from the germline J gene. The chain joins TRBV5-1 to TRBJ2-7; possible D gene TRBD1, 5 bases. The length of the CDR3 is 14 residues. Trimming left V 1 base short and J 2 bases short, with 10 bases between. CDR1 is SGHRS, CDR2 YFSETQ, per germline. CDR3 in amino acids: CASSLTGETYEQYF. The sequenced CDR3 bases are TGCGCCAGCAGCTTGACAGGCGAAACCTACGAG.

CDR3 DNA, as far as it was read: TGCGCCAGCAGCTTGGGTCAGGGTAGTTCACCC. It codes for CASSLGQGSSP. The CDR3 in its entirety is CASSLGQGSSPLHF. J is TRBJ1-6 and V is TRBV5-1; perhaps TRBD1 as D (5 bases). Read data end 3 residues before the CDR3 end; the end is taken from the germline J gene. Germline V gene data show CDR1 as SGHRS and CDR2 as YFSETQ. CDR3 length: 14 residues. V lost 0 bases, J lost 9 bases, and 10 bases lay in between.

This CDR3 is CSVEDFLDGEFSDTQYF. Incomplete CDR3 DNA: TGCAGCGTTGAAGACTTTCTGGACGGGGAATTTTCAGATACG. The chain uses TRBV29-1 and TRBJ2-3, with D possibly TRBD2 on 5 matching bases. The read gets to within 3 residues of the CDR3 end, and the germline J gene fills in the rest. This CDR3 has 17 residues. Trimming left V 0 bases short and J 4 bases short, with 20 bases between. Germline V lookup: CDR1 SQVTM, CDR2 ANQGSEA.

Concerning this clone itself: The CDR3 goes on 3 residues after the read ends, and that part is filled in from the germline J gene. This rearrangement joins TRBV18 to TRBJ1-1; possible D gene TRBD1, 5 bases. The CDR3 has 16 residues. Germline loops: CDR1 KGHSH, CDR2 LQKENI. V was cut by 6 bases and J by 5 bases, with 22 bases left in between. The CDR3 DNA, read in part, is TGTGCCAGCTCCCAGGGAGTAATGAGGGGAGAGACTGAA. Protein product: CASSQGVMRGETE. The whole CDR3 protein reads CASSQGVMRGETEAFF. The complete variable domain, with remaining parts taken from reference TRBV18 and TRBJ1-1, reads NAGVMQNPRHLVRRRGQEARLRCSPMKGHSHVYWYRQLPEEGLKFMVYLQKENIIDESGMPKERFSAEFPKEGPSILRIQQVVRGDSAAYFCASSQGVMRGETEAFFGQGTRLTVV.

Details on this clone: The missing CDR3 end, 3 residues past where the read stops, is filled in from the germline J gene. The chain combines TRBV6-2 or TRBV6-3 with TRBJ2-7; 9 bases map to TRBD1. Losses at the gene ends were 7 bases for V and 1 base for J; bases not matched to a gene: 5. The CDR3 runs to 14 residues. Germline V gene sequence: CDR1 MNHEY, CDR2 SVGEGT. The CDR3 loop is CASNPGQGSYEQYF. Partial CDR3 DNA: TGTGCCAGCAACCCGGGACAGGGTTCCTACGAG.

Notes on this clone: The missing CDR3 end, 3 residues past where the read stops, is filled in from the germline J gene. The chain has TRBV20-1 and TRBJ1-5; possibly TRBD1 for D (6 bases). Trimming pared 3 bases from V and 1 base from J, leaving 13 bases between. The CDR3 is 15 residues long. CDR1 DFQATT and CDR2 SNEGSKA come from the germline V gene (reference sequence). Partial CDR3 DNA: TGCAGTGCTAGGGCTGGGGGCTACAGCAATCAGCCC. This encodes CSARAGGYSNQP. From start to end, the CDR3 is CSARAGGYSNQPQHF.

CDR3 sequence reads: CSARDISAGGPGELFF. CDR3 bases read: TGCAGTGCTAGAGATATCTCAGCGGGGGGGCCCGGGGAG. The rearrangement joins TRBV20-1 to TRBJ2-2; 10 nucleotides line up with TRBD2. The read comes to an end 3 residues before the CDR3 does, leaving the germline J gene to fill in the end. Losses at the gene ends were 0 bases for V and 6 bases for J; bases not matched to a gene: 7. The CDR3 is made up of 16 amino acids. Germline V lookup: CDR1 DFQATT, CDR2 SNEGSKA (reference sequence).

Points on this clone: With the read ending 3 residues before the CDR3 end, the germline J gene is used to fill in that end. This chain links TRBV6-1 with TRBJ1-1, with D possibly matching TRBD1 (5 bases). V shed 3 bases and J shed 4 bases, with 12 bases lying between them. In germline, CDR1 is MNHNS, CDR2 SASEGT. This CDR3 is built from 14 residues. This CDR3 is CASSDGRVPTEAFF. The part of the CDR3 DNA that was read is TGTGCCAGCAGTGATGGCAGGGTCCCCACTGAA.

Remarks on this clone: Read sequence stops 3 residues before the CDR3 end, and the germline J gene provides the missing end. This chain links TRBV5-1 with TRBJ2-3; no clear D gene. Looked up from germline, CDR1 is SGHRS and CDR2 is YFSETQ. Trimming left V 1 base short and J 5 bases short, with 2 bases between. The CDR3 spans 11 residues. The covered CDR3 bases are TGCGCCAGCAGCTTGCTAGATACG. Protein product: CASSLLDT. The whole CDR3 sequence is CASSLLDTQYF.

A note on this clone: The read halts 3 residues ahead of the CDR3 end, with the missing end drawn from the germline J gene. The chain combines TRBV27 with TRBJ1-4; 8 nucleotides agree with TRBD1. CDR3 length equals 16 residues. In germline, CDR1 is MNHEY, CDR2 SMNVEV (reference sequence). V trimming: 4 bases; J trimming: 7 bases; junction bases outside the gene matches: 11. The DNA read from the CDR3 is TGTGCCAGCAGTTATGGGAGCAGGGGGCGAGGTGAAAAA. It encodes CASSYGSRGRGEK. The full CDR3 protein reads CASSYGSRGRGEKLFF.

About this clone itself: The read comes to an end 3 residues before the CDR3 does, leaving the germline J gene to fill in the end. The rearrangement links TRBV5-1 to TRBJ2-6, with D maybe TRBD2 (6 bases). From germline, CDR1 is SGHRS and CDR2 YFSETQ. The CDR3 is 16 residues long. Trimming took off 3 bases at V and 2 bases at J, with 12 bases between the two ends. CDR3 residues: CASSSGGATGANVLTF. Incomplete CDR3 DNA: TGCGCCAGCAGCTCAGGAGGGGCTACTGGGGCCAACGTC.

Comments on this clone: The observed sequence ends 3 residues before the CDR3 terminus, with the missing tail filled in from the germline J gene. The same CDR3 can be traced to other DNA sequences in this sample. The chain uses TRBV5-1 and TRBJ1-3; D remains unclear. Germline CDR1 is SGHRS and CDR2 is YFSETQ. Trimming stripped 0 bases from V and 4 bases from J, with 8 bases between. The CDR3 loop spans 14 amino acids. Partial CDR3 DNA: TGCGCCAGCAGCTTGGACAGTACCGGAAACACC. This encodes CASSLDSTGNT. The whole CDR3 sequence is CASSLDSTGNTIYF.

Notes on this clone: Read coverage stops 3 residues before the CDR3 terminus; the germline J gene supplies the remainder. The V gene is TRBV5-1, the J gene TRBJ2-7; TRBD1 aligns across 12 bases. Germline CDR1 is SGHRS and CDR2 is YFSETQ. The ends lost 4 bases at V and 3 bases at J; junction bases unmatched: 5. This CDR3 region has 15 residues. CDR3 sequence reads: CASSNWDRGLYEQYF. CDR3 bases read: TGCGCCAGCAGCAACTGGGACAGGGGGCTCTACGAG.

Comment on this clone: The read finishes 3 residues shy of the CDR3 end, and the germline J gene is used to complete it. The V call is TRBV6-2 or TRBV6-3, the J call TRBJ2-2; D is unresolved. The CDR3 spans 14 residues. V lost 5 bases, J lost 3 bases, and 10 bases lay in between. Germline CDR1 reads MNHEY; CDR2 reads SVGEGT. The chain's CDR3 is CASSPSRDTGELFF. Partial CDR3 DNA: TGTGCCAGCAGTCCGTCCAGAGACACCGGGGAG.